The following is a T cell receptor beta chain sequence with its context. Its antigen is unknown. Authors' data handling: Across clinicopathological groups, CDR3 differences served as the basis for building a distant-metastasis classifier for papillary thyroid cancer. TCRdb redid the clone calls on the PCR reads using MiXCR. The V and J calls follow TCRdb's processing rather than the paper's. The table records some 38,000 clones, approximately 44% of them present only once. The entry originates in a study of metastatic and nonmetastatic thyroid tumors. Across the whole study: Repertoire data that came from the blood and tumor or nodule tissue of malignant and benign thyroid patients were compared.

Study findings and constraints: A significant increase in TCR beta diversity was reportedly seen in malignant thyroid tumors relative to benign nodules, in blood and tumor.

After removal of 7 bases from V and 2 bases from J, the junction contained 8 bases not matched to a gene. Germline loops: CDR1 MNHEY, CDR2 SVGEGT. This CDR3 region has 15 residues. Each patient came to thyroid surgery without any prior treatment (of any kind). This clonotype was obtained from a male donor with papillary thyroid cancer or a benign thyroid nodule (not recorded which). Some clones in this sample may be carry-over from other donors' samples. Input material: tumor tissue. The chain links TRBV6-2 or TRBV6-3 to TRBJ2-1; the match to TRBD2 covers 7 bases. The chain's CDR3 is CASKYAGVTYNEQFF. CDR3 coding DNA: TGTGCCAGCAAATACGCGGGAGTGACCTACAATGAGCAGTTCTTC.